Each of the 23 T cell receptor beta chains below was sequenced from the same sample in a study of cytomegalovirus exposure and HLA in healthy donors (TCRdb year 2017). Library method: the immunoSEQ multiplex PCR assay. For the multiplex PCR, a mixture combining 60 forward primers for TCR Vbeta segments and 13 reverse primers for TCR Jbeta segments was used. Entries here come from immuneACCESS through TCRdb and include only in-frame sequences with V and J called. Some clones fail to appear in such tables; in the studies checked, an unresolved V gene covers under half of the shortfall, and the cause of the remainder is unknown. Counted in this sample were some 80,000 clones; around 81% of them appeared once. 5.5% to 7% of the sample is held by the ten biggest clonotypes. Sample: PBMCs. These receptor sequences come from a young man in good health and CMV-seropositive.

V is TRBV29-1 and J is TRBJ1-4; 10 nucleotides agree with TRBD1. The V and J ends lost 6 bases and 3 bases, in that order; junction bases with no gene match: 10. CDR3 length: 16 residues. Looked up from germline, CDR1 is SQVTM and CDR2 is ANQGSEA. The CDR3, as DNA: TGCAGCGTCCGCGGGGGGACAGGGGCCTCTAATGAAAAACTGTTTTTT. Amino acids: CSVRGGTGASNEKLFF.

This clone was recorded only once. The chain links TRBV28 to TRBJ2-7; D is undetermined. Germline CDR1 reads MDHEN; CDR2 reads SYDVKM. The length of the CDR3 is 15 residues. With 5 bases removed from V and 6 bases from J, the gap between germline ends came to 20 bases. The CDR3 DNA is TGTGCCAGCAGTGCCTCTGGAGAACCCCTTGGCGAGCAGTACTTC. Its protein is CASSASGEPLGEQYF.

This clone was picked up one time. The chain recombines TRBV10-3 with TRBJ2-3; D is uncertain. This CDR3 has 12 amino acids. The germline gives CDR1 ENHRY, CDR2 SYGVKD. Trimming left V 7 bases short and J 1 base short, with 6 bases between. CDR3: CAINTGTDTQYF. The CDR3 DNA is TGTGCCATCAATACAGGCACAGATACGCAGTATTTT.

Of note for this clone: The sample carries other DNA sequences with the same CDR3. CDR3 loop: CASSFGQGGTEAFF. The CDR3 nucleotides are TGCGCCAGCAGCTTTGGGCAGGGGGGCACTGAAGCTTTCTTT. The chain has TRBV5-1 and TRBJ1-1; TRBD1 matches 7 bases. Germline V CDR1 and CDR2: SGHRS, YFSETQ. The CDR3 contains 14 residues. With 2 bases clipped from V and 4 bases from J, the junction kept 5 bases outside the gene matches. Supplemented by reference TRBV5-1 and TRBJ1-1, the full variable domain reads KAGVTQTPRYLIKTRGQQVTLSCSPISGHRSVSWYQQTPGQGLQFLFEYFSETQRNKGNFPGRFSGRQFSNSRSEMNVSTLELGDSALYLCASSFGQGGTEAFFGQGTRLTVV.

The DNA of the CDR3 is TGTGCCAGCAGCTCAGGGCTGGGCTACGAGCAGTACTTC. Its protein product is CASSSGLGYEQYF. This chain joins TRBV5-6 and TRBJ2-7; the D gene is possibly TRBD1 (5 bases). V gave up 3 bases and J gave up 3 bases, with 10 bases separating them. Germline loops: CDR1 SGHDT, CDR2 YYEEEE. The CDR3 contains 13 residues.

The chain uses TRBV4-1 and TRBJ2-1; D might be TRBD2 (5 bases). Germline CDR1 MGHRA, CDR2 YSYEKL. The germline V and J ends were trimmed by 1 base and 0 bases, with 16 bases remaining between them. The CDR3 is 18 amino acids. CDR3 DNA: TGCGCCAGCAGCCAAGTAGGCCGCGGGCATAGCTCCTACAATGAGCAGTTCTTC. It is translated as CASSQVGRGHSSYNEQFF.

The chain has TRBV27 and TRBJ2-2; weak D call: TRBD1 (6 bases). The length of the CDR3 is 14 residues. The V and J ends lost 4 bases and 1 base respectively, with 7 bases between them. Germline loops: CDR1 MNHEY, CDR2 SMNVEV (reference sequence). The CDR3 sequence is CASSYRVNTGELFF. The CDR3 bases are TGTGCCAGCAGTTACAGGGTGAACACCGGGGAGCTGTTTTTT.

The chain recombines TRBV13 with TRBJ2-2; 7 nucleotides agree with TRBD1. CDR1 and CDR2 from the germline V gene are PRHDT and FYEKMQ (reference sequence). The CDR3 is made up of 16 amino acids. Germline trimming cut 5 bases from V and 5 bases from J; bases unmatched to any gene: 11. The DNA for the CDR3 is TGTGCCAGCAGCCTGCGACAGGGTTTAAGGACCGGGGAGCTGTTTTTT. Translating gives CASSLRQGLRTGELFF.

For the CDR3, the DNA is TGTGCCAGCAGCGGAGGGCCCACCTACGAGCAGTACTTC. As protein: CASSGGPTYEQYF. The chain links TRBV7-9 to TRBJ2-7; maybe TRBD2 (6 bases). The CDR3 contains 13 residues. V was shortened by 5 bases and J by 2 bases, with 10 bases between the two germline ends. Germline V lookup: CDR1 SEHNR, CDR2 FQNEAQ (reference sequence).

The CDR3 coding sequence is TGTGCCAGCAGTTACTCAGTCAGCTCCTACGAGCAGTACTTC. This gives the protein CASSYSVSSYEQYF. The J gene is TRBJ2-7, the V gene TRBV6-5; D gene uncertain. Germline assignment: CDR1 MNHEY and CDR2 SVGAGI. V lost 0 bases and J lost 0, with 6 bases in between. The CDR3 spans 14 residues.

The chain carries TRBV7-2 and TRBJ1-2; TRBD1 matches 7 bases. From germline, CDR1 is SGHTA and CDR2 FQGNSA. This CDR3 has 15 residues. V lost 4 bases and J lost 5; bases outside the gene matches: 10. CDR3 coding DNA: TGTGCCAGCAGCTCACCCGGGGGCAGGGGGTATGGCTACACCTTC. Protein: CASSSPGGRGYGYTF. The full variable domain, with the rest looked up from reference TRBV7-2 and TRBJ1-2, is GAGVSQSPSNKVTEKGKDVELRCDPISGHTALYWYRQSLGQGLEFLIYFQGNSAPDKSGLPSDRFSAERTGGSVSTLTIQRTQQEDSAVYLCASSSPGGRGYGYTFGSGTRLTVV.

The genes are TRBV6-5 and TRBJ2-7; 9 nucleotides line up with TRBD2. The CDR3 extends over 15 amino acids. CDR1 is MNHEY, CDR2 SVGAGI, per germline. Trimming cost V 2 bases and J 3 bases; bases outside gene matches: 5. This CDR3 is CASSYRGRAIYEQYF. In DNA form, the CDR3 reads TGTGCCAGCAGTTACCGCGGGAGGGCTATCTACGAGCAGTACTTC.

The count of this clone is one. The rearrangement uses TRBV29-1 and TRBJ1-1; D may be TRBD1 (5 bases). Germline assignment: CDR1 SQVTM and CDR2 ANQGSEA. There are 14 residues in the CDR3. V shed 4 bases and J shed 10 bases, with 22 bases lying between them. CDR3 nucleotides: TGCAGCGTTGGGGTTGCCCCGGGGGGAACGTCAGCTTTCTTT. Translating gives CSVGVAPGGTSAFF.

This clone has just one count. The genes are TRBV7-9 and TRBJ2-7; D possibly corresponds to TRBD1 (5 bases). The germline V and J ends were trimmed by 5 bases and 4 bases, with 9 bases remaining between them. The CDR3 runs to 12 residues. CDR1 and CDR2 from the germline V gene are SEHNR and FQNEAQ (reference sequence). CDR3 nucleotides: TGTGCCAGCAGCCAGGGCGAATACGAGCAGTACTTC. Its protein is CASSQGEYEQYF.

This clone has more than one count but fewer than ten. The DNA of the CDR3 is TGTGCCAGCTCACCATCCCCAGCCGGGGAGCTGTTTTTT. Its protein is CASSPSPAGELFF. V gene TRBV18 combines with J gene TRBJ2-2; D unresolved. Germline values: CDR1 KGHSH, CDR2 LQKENI. The CDR3 is 13 residues long. V lost 2 bases and J 6 bases, leaving 7 bases between the germline ends.

The DNA for the CDR3 is TGTGCCAGCAGTTTAGGCAGGGTGGACTATGGCTACACCTTC. This translates into CASSLGRVDYGYTF. The chain combines TRBV28 with TRBJ1-2, with D perhaps matching TRBD1 (5 bases). Germline CDR1 is MDHEN and CDR2 is SYDVKM. V dropped 2 bases and J dropped 3 bases, with 10 bases sitting between them. The CDR3 loop spans 14 amino acids.

The CDR3 region has the DNA TGTGCCAGCAGACCTCAGACTAGCGGGAGGAACGAGCAGTACTTC. Its protein is CASRPQTSGRNEQYF. The genes are TRBV28 and TRBJ2-7, with TRBD2 identical over 13 bases. From germline, CDR1 is MDHEN and CDR2 SYDVKM. The CDR3 spans 15 residues. J gave up 5 bases and V 6 bases, and 7 bases lay outside the gene matches.

This chain uses TRBV27 with TRBJ1-1; D call uncertain. Germline V gene data show CDR1 as MNHEY and CDR2 as SMNVEV (reference sequence). With 4 bases removed from V and 0 bases from J, the gap between germline ends came to 6 bases. CDR3 length: 13 amino acids. The CDR3 spells CASSWALNTEAFF. The CDR3 region has the DNA TGTGCCAGCAGTTGGGCCCTGAACACTGAAGCTTTCTTT.

This clone was detected once. This chain uses TRBV2 with TRBJ1-4; D uncertain. The V end lost 4 bases, the J end lost 7 bases, and 19 bases lay between the germline ends. The CDR3 extends over 16 amino acids. CDR1 is SNHLY and CDR2 is FYNNEI in the germline V gene. This CDR3 reads CASSGVGHAGSEKLFF. As DNA, the CDR3 is TGTGCCAGCAGTGGAGTGGGCCACGCCGGTAGTGAAAAACTGTTTTTT.

In this sample, this clone turned up once. The chain links TRBV6-5 to TRBJ2-4, with D hard to call. Between the trimmed V and J ends, which lost 3 bases and 7 bases, there was a span of 10 bases. The CDR3 loop spans 13 amino acids. Germline V CDR1 and CDR2: MNHEY, SVGAGI. The CDR3 region has the DNA TGTGCCAGCAGTTATGCCGCCAGGAACATTCAGTACTTC. Residues: CASSYAARNIQYF.

The chain has TRBV4-2 and TRBJ2-1; 8 positions agree with TRBD2. Germline trimming cut 6 bases from V and 7 bases from J; bases unmatched to any gene: 8. The germline CDR1 and CDR2 sequences are LGHNA and YNFKEQ. This CDR3 has 14 residues. The CDR3 region is CASSERERKNEQFF. The CDR3 DNA is TGTGCCAGCAGTGAGCGGGAGCGAAAAAATGAGCAGTTCTTC.

J is TRBJ2-2 and V is TRBV6-6; 10 bases align to TRBD1. Germline CDR1 reads MNHNY; CDR2 reads SVGAGI (reference sequence). The V and J ends lost 7 bases and 5 bases, in that order; junction bases with no gene match: 7. This CDR3 is 15 amino acids long. The CDR3 region has the DNA TGTGCCAGCATACCGGGACAGGGGTATACCGGGGAGCTGTTTTTT. This codes for CASIPGQGYTGELFF.

The rearrangement uses TRBV5-1 and TRBJ1-1, with TRBD1 as a possible D gene (5 bases). Germline V gene data show CDR1 as SGHRS and CDR2 as YFSETQ. V was trimmed by 5 bases and J by 10 bases, leaving 18 bases between them. The CDR3 is made up of 13 amino acids. This CDR3 is CASRSEGGGVAFF. The CDR3 nucleotides read TGCGCCAGCAGGTCGGAGGGCGGAGGGGTAGCTTTCTTT.